This T cell receptor (beta chain) was found in a study of cytomegalovirus exposure and HLA in healthy donors. 13 Jbeta primers and 60 Vbeta primers were used for the PCR. The table came from immunoSEQ multiplex PCR; TCRdb's copy has only in-frame clones and leaves some out. The sample lists 140,000 or so clones; about 75% were seen once. A word on this clone: Its antigen is currently unknown.

The CDR3 totals 15 residues. V was trimmed by 0 bases and J by 7 bases, leaving 16 bases between them. Germline V gives CDR1 SGDLS, CDR2 YYNGEE. Findings of the study overall: In a later analysis, at a false discovery rate of 0.05, over 15,000 TCR beta sequences were associated with HLA alleles. In a later analysis, V- and J-gene trimming of beta chains associated with a DCLRE1C missense variant, replicated independently.

The specimen was PBMCs. The chain is built from TRBV9 and TRBJ1-2; D possibly corresponds to TRBD1 (5 bases). The TCR sequence derives from a woman aged 25 to 45 in good health and CMV-seronegative. The CDR3 here is CASSVAGRDAGGYTF. Written as DNA, the CDR3 is TGTGCCAGCAGCGTAGCTGGGCGGGACGCCGGTGGCTACACCTTC.